Sequencing of this TCR beta chain was carried out in a study of CD4+ T cells in melanoma. Using immunoSEQ multiplex PCR, the repertoire was profiled, and TCRdb retains in-frame clones only, with some absent. The sample has about 120,000 clones; 92% are singletons. Germline CDR1 is SNHLY and CDR2 is FYNNEI. The CDR3 spans 13 residues. The germline V and J ends were trimmed by 10 bases and 2 bases, with 14 bases remaining between them. This TCR was sampled from a human donor with melanoma. The chain combines TRBV2 with TRBJ2-5; no firm D call. Sequenced sample: peripheral blood. CDR3 in DNA: TGTGCCACCAACGATGAGGTACAAGAGACCCAGTACTTC. Protein product: CATNDEVQETQYF.